This TCR beta chain was found in a study of shared clonotypes between healthy human individuals. Study at large: In total, the donors were two women and a few men aged 18 to 49. Study conclusions and caveats: Only a few donors were included, so the genetic and exposure-history diversity represented was limited.

Trimming removed 1 base from V and 3 bases from J, with 10 bases in between. Germline V CDR1 and CDR2: MGHRA, YSYEKL. CDR3 size: 14 residues. Concerning this clone: Its antigen remains unknown.

The naive CD8 subset, CD45RO-negative cells positively selected for CCR7, excluded terminally differentiated effector memory CD45RA+ cells. The material for each subset, its genomic DNA, was split evenly across several immunoSEQ plates. Assay: immunoSEQ multiplex PCR; the TCRdb copy retains only in-frame clones and omits some. This sample has hundreds of thousands of clones; around 93% occur once, and the top ten carry nearly 25%. The chain has TRBV4-1 and TRBJ2-7, with a tentative D call TRBD2 (6 bases). This sequence was found in a man aged 25-45 years in good health. The sample was naive CD8+ T cells sorted from blood. DNA for the CDR3: TGCGCCAGCAGCCAAGGCGGGGCCCGCTACGAGCAGTACTTC. Its protein product is CASSQGGARYEQYF.